This T cell receptor (beta chain) was captured in a study of blood T cell repertoires in COVID-19. Study details: Both acute and convalescent COVID-19 samples were obtained from the United States, Italy and Spain. In each case, the material was cDNA or gDNA derived from T cells, B-cell-depleted T cells, or PBMCs.

Followed over time, Seattle patients had been enrolled while infection was active. Germline V gene sequence: CDR1 SGDLS, CDR2 YYNGEE. The germline V and J ends were trimmed by 3 bases and 0 bases, with 19 bases remaining between them. The CDR3 has 18 residues. Authors' processing steps: Nucleated cell number was recorded as an estimate derived from reference gene primer amplification. Using immunoSEQ multiplex PCR, the repertoire was profiled, and TCRdb retains in-frame clones only, with some absent. V, J and clone size are taken as reported in that table, and D and trimming were inferred from the DNA itself. The profile shows hundreds of thousands of clones, 80% to 90% of them singletons.

Sequenced sample: peripheral blood. The receptor comes from a man between 18 and 29 years old with COVID-19, enrolled during active disease. The chain has TRBV9 and TRBJ1-5; TRBD1 might be the D (6 bases). The CDR3 DNA follows: TGTGCCAGCAGCGGCCCACAGGGAGGGGATTATAGCAATCAGCCCCAGCATTTT. It translates to CASSGPQGGDYSNQPQHF.